This T cell receptor (beta chain) stems from a study of a mutant IDH1 vaccine in newly diagnosed glioma (dated by TCRdb to the early 2020s). Looking at the study overall: Eight vaccinations were administered to patients in weeks 1, 3, 5, 7, 11, 15, 19 and 23, corresponding to visits V03 through V10. In the chemotherapy-containing groups, vaccination started alongside temozolomide cycles, whereas in patients who had radiotherapy alone it started 4-6 weeks after radiotherapy. Of the approximately 35 treated patients, about 62% were male and about 38% were female, and the mean age was approximately 40 years. Prior to enrollment, patients had been given standard therapy consisting of radiotherapy alone, temozolomide alone, or radiochemotherapy with temozolomide, with the combination given to most patients. Peripheral blood samples were drawn at six visits, namely V03 (baseline), V05, V07, V10, V12 and V13. For exploratory analyses, 25 to 30 treated patients had longitudinal TCRB deep sequencing done wherever samples were available. Here is what the overall study found, with its caveats: It was noted by the authors that analyses of patient blood samples could not be reproduced owing to sample limitations. Selection of PBMC samples for TCRB deep sequencing was based on availability. Pseudoprogression seemed to be unrelated to changes in the top peripheral T cell clonotypes found by TCRB sequencing. Vaccine-induced immune responses across multiple MHC alleles were detected in around 92% of patients.

As regards this clone: What this receptor recognizes is not known. No base quality values were provided; no much bigger clone lies one nucleotide off.

Library method: the immunoSEQ multiplex PCR assay. Rearranged TCR beta chain sequences were amplified with the hsTCRB Kit following the manufacturer's protocol. An Illumina MiSeq was used to sequence the TCRB libraries. From the authors' description of their analysis: The proprietary platform of the kit vendor was used for demultiplexing, trimming and gene mapping. TCRdb took over this immuneACCESS table, retaining in-frame rearrangements with V and J assigned. Such tables are incomplete; in checked studies, under half of the missing clones stem from an unresolved V gene, and the remainder is unexplained. The D gene and trimming were derived from the DNA, and the V and J assignments and clone size from that table. The sample records fewer than 40,000 clones, around 78% of which are singletons. The biggest ten clones account for 5.5% of the sample. CDR1 and CDR2 were assigned from the germline V gene (reference sequence) as GTSNPN and SVGIG. V is shortened by 2 bases, J by 3 bases, and the region joining them spans 11 bases. The CDR3 measures 14 amino acids from cysteine to phenylalanine. The only DNA kept is the CDR3, 42 bases in frame from the first base.

This specimen's time point label, interpreted: week 5, during vaccination. Each vaccine dose, consisting of 300 ug of a 20-mer mutant IDH1 peptide in Montanide, was administered subcutaneously with topical imiquimod. Donors had newly diagnosed WHO grade 3 or 4 IDH1-mutant astrocytomas with loss of nuclear ATRX. The samples were drawn from NOA16, a multicentre, single-arm, open-label phase I trial in Germany that tested a mutant IDH1 peptide vaccine in humans for the first time. Genomic DNA for TCRB sequencing was extracted from EDTA blood using the DNeasy Blood and Tissue Kit. The source of this sequence is a man aged 35-49 years with glioma. The rearrangement combines TRBV30 with TRBJ2-1; no D gene call is confident. Material: PBMCs, obtained from a glioma patient whose treatment included an IDH1 peptide vaccine. The CDR3 reads CAWSLGMVYNEQFF. The DNA sequence is TGTGCCTGGAGTCTGGGAATGGTCTACAATGAGCAGTTCTTC. The variable domain in full, with residues beyond the CDR3 obtained from the reference TRBV30 and TRBJ2-1 genes, is SQTIHQWPATLVQPVGSPLSLECTVEGTSNPNLYWYRQAAGRGLQLLFYSVGIGQISSEVPQNLSASRPQDRQFILSSKKLLLSDSGFYLCAWSLGMVYNEQFFGPGTRLTVL.